The clone carrying this T cell receptor beta chain occurred many times. Its antigen is undetermined. The entry originates in a study of T cells after yellow fever vaccination. Background on the study: The SMART-Seq v4 Ultra Low Input method served to prepare the low-cell-number fractions. Study results and caveats: Weaker overall, the secondary response nonetheless peaked faster (day 5 versus 15). Reappearance after the booster was observed for most primary-vaccination clones (roughly 96% CD4, roughly 90% CD8).

CDR1 and CDR2 (germline): SGDLS, YYNGEE. This CDR3 spans 15 amino acids. V lost 0 bases and J lost 4; bases outside the gene matches: 2. Production of TCR cDNA was by 5'RACE template switching, which also added a universal primer site and UMIs. Each CDR3 protein gets one entry after TCRdb re-called the 5' RACE reads with MiXCR. This repertoire shows 250,000 or so distinct CDR3 sequences, more than 3.5% found once; its top ten account for over 15%. This chain links TRBV9 with TRBJ2-7; TRBD2 aligns across 12 bases. The input for sequencing was PBMCs, taken 15 days after the yellow fever booster vaccination. This TCR was recovered from a young man who received the YFV17D yellow fever vaccine. CDR3 coding DNA: TGTGCCAGCAGCGTAGGACTAGCGGGGGCATACGAGCAGTACTTC. This codes for CASSVGLAGAYEQYF.